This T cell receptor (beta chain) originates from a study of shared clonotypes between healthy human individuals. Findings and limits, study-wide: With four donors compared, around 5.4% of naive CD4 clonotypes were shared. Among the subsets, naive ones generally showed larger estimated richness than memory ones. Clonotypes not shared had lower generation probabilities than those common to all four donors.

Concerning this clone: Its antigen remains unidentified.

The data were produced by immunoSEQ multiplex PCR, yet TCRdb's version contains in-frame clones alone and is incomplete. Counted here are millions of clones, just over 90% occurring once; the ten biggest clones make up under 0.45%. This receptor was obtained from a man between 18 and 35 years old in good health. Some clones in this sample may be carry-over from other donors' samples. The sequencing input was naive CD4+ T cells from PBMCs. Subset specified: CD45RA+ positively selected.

The CDR3 sequence is CAWSPDSMNTEAFF. DNA of the CDR3: TGTGCCTGGAGCCCGGACAGTATGAACACTGAAGCTTTCTTT. The V gene is TRBV30, the J gene TRBJ1-1; D might be TRBD1 (6 bases). The CDR3 runs 14 residues. Germline V gives CDR1 GTSNPN, CDR2 SVGIG (reference sequence). The V and J ends lost 3 bases and 0 bases respectively, with 11 bases between them.